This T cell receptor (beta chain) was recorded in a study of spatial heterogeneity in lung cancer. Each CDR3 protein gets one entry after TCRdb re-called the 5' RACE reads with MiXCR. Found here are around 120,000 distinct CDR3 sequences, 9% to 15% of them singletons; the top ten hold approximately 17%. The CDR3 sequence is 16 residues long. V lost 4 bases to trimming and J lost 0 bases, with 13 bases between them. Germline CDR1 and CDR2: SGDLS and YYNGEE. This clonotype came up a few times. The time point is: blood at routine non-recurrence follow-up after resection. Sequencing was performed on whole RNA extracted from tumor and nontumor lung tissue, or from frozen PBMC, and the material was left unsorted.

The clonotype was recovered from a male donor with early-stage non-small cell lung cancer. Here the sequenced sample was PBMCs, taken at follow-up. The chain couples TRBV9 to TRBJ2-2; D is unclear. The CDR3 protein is CASSPGHSANTGELFF. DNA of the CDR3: TGTGCCAGCAGCCCCGGGCACAGCGCGAACACCGGGGAGCTGTTTTTT.